The 10 T cell receptor beta chains listed next were all sequenced from one sample in a study of OX40 agonist ivuxolimab in advanced cancers. The receptor library was made with the immunoSEQ multiplex PCR assay. TCRdb re-hosts the immuneACCESS table, in-frame sequences only. Its copies lack some clones; in the studies checked, an unresolved V gene accounts for under half of them, and the cause for the rest is not known. The sample table holds roughly 15,000 clones, of which approximately 83% were seen once. The ten largest clonotypes hold approximately 13% of the sample. Specimen: CD4+ or CD8+ T cells sorted from blood, collected in a trial of the OX40 agonist ivuxolimab. The receptor source for this set is an adult with an advanced solid tumor such as melanoma, head and neck, liver or kidney cancer.

The chain uses TRBV4-1 and TRBJ1-1; D may be TRBD1 (6 bases). Trimming removed 4 bases at V and 0 bases at J, with 18 bases between. The germline CDR1 and CDR2 sequences are MGHRA and YSYEKL. CDR3 size: 17 residues. The CDR3 here is CASSPPGQGSLNTEAFF. In DNA, the CDR3 is TGCGCCAGCAGCCCTCCAGGCCAGGGGAGCCTGAACACTGAAGCTTTCTTT.

CDR3 bases: TGTGCCAGCAGTACGCTACCGGGACAGACCTACGAGCAGTACTTC. Translating it yields CASSTLPGQTYEQYF. V and J are TRBV6-9 and TRBJ2-7; 7 bases map to TRBD1. Germline-derived CDR1 and CDR2 are MNHGY and SVAAGI. The CDR3 length is 15 residues. V lost 5 bases to trimming and J lost 2 bases; unmatched junction nucleotides: 9.

The chain combines TRBV4-3 with TRBJ1-3; D is ambiguous. Trimming shortened V by 0 bases and J by 2 bases, and 11 bases separated the two germline ends. CDR1 is LGHNA, CDR2 YSLEER, per germline. The CDR3 is 16 amino acids. The CDR3 region has the DNA TGCGCCAGCAGCCAAGATACGGGGAACCCTGGAAACACCATATATTTT. Translation gives CASSQDTGNPGNTIYF.

The chain employs TRBV10-3 and TRBJ1-2; TRBD1 might be the D (6 bases). Trimming removed 0 bases at V and 2 bases at J, with 10 bases between. The germline V gene has CDR1 ENHRY and CDR2 SYGVKD. The CDR3 loop spans 15 amino acids. The CDR3 here is CAISESIGQNYGYTF. CDR3 nucleotide sequence: TGTGCCATCAGTGAGTCGATCGGACAGAACTATGGCTACACCTTC.

In nucleotides, the CDR3 is TGTGCCAGCACTCTGAGTGGAGACCTGCCAGATACGCAGTATTTT. Amino acid sequence: CASTLSGDLPDTQYF. The chain is built from TRBV6-6 and TRBJ2-3; no definite D call. CDR1 is MNHNY and CDR2 is SVGAGI in the germline V gene (reference sequence). V was trimmed by 7 bases and J by 4 bases, leaving 18 bases between them. CDR3 length equals 15 residues.

The chain links TRBV7-9 to TRBJ1-1; 8 nucleotides line up with TRBD1. The V gene's germline CDR1 is SEHNR and CDR2 FQNEAQ (reference sequence). Losses at the gene ends were 5 bases for V and 1 base for J; bases not matched to a gene: 9. The CDR3 spans 16 residues. CDR3 bases: TGTGCCAGCAGCAAAAGACAGGGGCCGACGAACACTGAAGCTTTCTTT. Translating gives CASSKRQGPTNTEAFF. Full variable domain (rest looked up from reference TRBV7-9 and TRBJ1-1): DTGVSQNPRHKITKRGQNVTFRCDPISEHNRLYWYRQTLGQGPEFLTYFQNEAQLEKSRLLSDRFSAERPKGSFSTLEIQRTEQGDSAMYLCASSKRQGPTNTEAFFGQGTRLTVV.

The chain carries TRBV4-1 and TRBJ2-5, with D possibly TRBD2 on 6 matching bases. The last part of the DNA fits TRBJ2-7 better; the J call may be wrong. The CDR3 is 14 residues long. The germline V gene has CDR1 MGHRA and CDR2 YSYEKL. CDR3: CASSQAGEGYEQYF. DNA of the CDR3: TGCGCCAGCAGCCAAGCGGGAGAGGGCTACGAGCAGTACTTC.

The V gene is TRBV2, the J gene TRBJ2-7; D is unresolved. CDR1 is SNHLY, CDR2 FYNNEI, per germline. The CDR3 is 10 residues long. Trimming shortened V by 7 bases and J by 3 bases, and 4 bases separated the two germline ends. The CDR3 spells CASMDYEQYF. The CDR3, as DNA: TGTGCCAGCATGGACTACGAGCAGTACTTC.

V usage is TRBV6-5 and J usage is TRBJ1-1; no clear D. The CDR3 has 12 amino acids. CDR1 and CDR2 (germline): MNHEY, SVGAGI. Deletions cut 5 bases from V and 3 bases from J, with 7 bases between. CDR3 nucleotides: TGTGCCAGCAGTCCTTTAGACACTGAAGCTTTCTTT. The encoded protein is CASSPLDTEAFF.

This chain connects TRBV11-2 to TRBJ1-5, with a tentative D call TRBD1 (5 bases). The V gene lost 0 bases and the J gene lost 10 bases, with 10 bases spanning the gap. Germline CDR1 SGHAT, CDR2 FQNNGV. The CDR3 sequence is 13 residues long. The CDR3 region is CASSLDGGSPQHF. In DNA form, the CDR3 reads TGTGCCAGCAGCTTAGATGGGGGAAGTCCCCAGCATTTT.